The 6 T cell receptor beta chains presented below share a single source sample, sequenced in a study of blood T cell repertoires in COVID-19. Some clones are missing from TCRdb's copy, which holds only in-frame ones; the method was immunoSEQ multiplex PCR. The sample lists 74,000 or so clones, 89% occurring once. Sequenced sample: peripheral blood. These receptors were collected from a man aged 50-59 years with active COVID-19.

This chain uses TRBV6-2 or TRBV6-3 with TRBJ2-1, with 13 bases aligning to TRBD2. The CDR3 totals 20 residues. CDR1 is MNHEY, CDR2 SVGEGT, per germline. Unmatched junction bases numbered 10, after V lost 2 bases and J lost 0 bases. The CDR3 DNA is TGTGCCAGCAGTTACACCTTACCCGGGACTAGCGGGGACTCCTACAATGAGCAGTTCTTC. Translation: CASSYTLPGTSGDSYNEQFF.

This clone was detected only once. The rearrangement uses TRBV7-9 and TRBJ1-1; 8 bases align to TRBD1. The CDR3 has 19 residues. Germline lookup yields CDR1 SEHNR and CDR2 FQNEAQ (reference sequence). J gave up 0 bases and V 1 base, and 13 bases lay outside the gene matches. CDR3 region: CASSLEIGQGGRVNTEAFF. The DNA of the CDR3 is TGTGCCAGCAGCTTAGAGATCGGACAGGGTGGTCGCGTGAACACTGAAGCTTTCTTT.

The V gene is TRBV9, the J gene TRBJ2-2, with 8 bases lining up with TRBD2. The germline V gene encodes CDR1 SGDLS and CDR2 YYNGEE. The CDR3 has 16 amino acids. The J segment lost 7 bases and the V segment lost 0 bases, leaving 8 bases of the junction unmatched. CDR3 coding DNA: TGTGCCAGCAGCGTAGGGGGCAGCGGGGGTTTCGGGGAGCTGTTTTTT. Residues: CASSVGGSGGFGELFF.

The V gene is TRBV9, the J gene TRBJ1-2; D gene ambiguous. Trimming left V 0 bases short and J 4 bases short, with 4 bases between. CDR1 and CDR2 (germline): SGDLS, YYNGEE. This CDR3 comprises 12 residues. Written as DNA, the CDR3 is TGTGCCAGCAGCGTAGCTAGCTATGGCTACACCTTC. Residues: CASSVASYGYTF.

The chain combines TRBV2 with TRBJ1-6; D gene unclear. V shed 5 bases and J shed 6 bases, with 11 bases lying between them. The CDR3 contains 14 residues. Germline CDR1 and CDR2: SNHLY and FYNNEI. The CDR3 loop is CASSPGAINSPLHF. The CDR3 nucleotides read TGTGCCAGCAGTCCCGGTGCCATTAATTCACCCCTCCACTTT.

CDR3 in DNA: TGCGCCAGCAGCTTCTTGGGACAGGAGTACACCGGGGAGCTGTTTTTT. This gives the protein CASSFLGQEYTGELFF. The V gene is TRBV5-1, the J gene TRBJ2-2; 8 bases map to TRBD1. Germline CDR1 reads SGHRS; CDR2 reads YFSETQ. V gave up 2 bases and J gave up 3 bases; unmatched junction bases: 6. There are 16 residues in the CDR3.